The rows below give T cell receptor beta chains drawn from one sample of a study of shared clonotypes between healthy human individuals. TCRdb's table, derived via immunoSEQ multiplex PCR, lists solely in-frame clones and lacks some. This sample has about 700,000 clones; approximately 90% occur once, and the top ten carry 24%. Sequencing used naive CD8+ T cells sorted from blood. The receptors stem from a young man in good health. The CDR3 runs from the conserved cysteine through the conserved F or W.

CDR3aa: CASSQDRVRDPHEQFF; v_gene: TRBV4-3; j_gene: TRBJ2-1
CDR3aa: CASSLTSGMYEQYF; v_gene: TRBV5-1; j_gene: TRBJ2-7
CDR3aa: CASSQDRTFSGRGEQYF; v_gene: TRBV4-1; j_gene: TRBJ2-7
CDR3aa: CASQPVLETQYF; v_gene: TRBV18; j_gene: TRBJ2-5
CDR3aa: CATSSREGLWDTDTQYF; v_gene: TRBV15; j_gene: TRBJ2-3
CDR3aa: CASRWEGTPEQFF; v_gene: TRBV7-9; j_gene: TRBJ2-1
CDR3aa: CASSPRDSRYEQYF; v_gene: TRBV7-9; j_gene: TRBJ2-7
CDR3aa: CASSAAGDSYEQYF; v_gene: TRBV10-1; j_gene: TRBJ2-7
CDR3aa: CASSVRAVGGNEQFF; v_gene: TRBV6-4; j_gene: TRBJ2-1
CDR3aa: CASSFGNTGELFF; v_gene: TRBV5-5; j_gene: TRBJ2-2
CDR3aa: CASRGQGAQGGYTF; v_gene: TRBV2; j_gene: TRBJ1-2
CDR3aa: CASSENPGQGWYEQYF; v_gene: TRBV6-1; j_gene: TRBJ2-7
CDR3aa: CASSLSGSLEQYF; v_gene: TRBV7-2; j_gene: TRBJ2-7
CDR3aa: CASSDKYDGESSMPQHF; v_gene: TRBV2; j_gene: TRBJ1-5
CDR3aa: CSVSPSTGELFF; v_gene: TRBV29-1; j_gene: TRBJ2-2
CDR3aa: CASSLGGRAHEQFF; v_gene: TRBV7-9; j_gene: TRBJ2-1
CDR3aa: CASSFFGTSVTYEQFF; v_gene: TRBV7-9; j_gene: TRBJ2-1
CDR3aa: CASSIDRGQFNQPQHF; v_gene: TRBV19; j_gene: TRBJ1-5